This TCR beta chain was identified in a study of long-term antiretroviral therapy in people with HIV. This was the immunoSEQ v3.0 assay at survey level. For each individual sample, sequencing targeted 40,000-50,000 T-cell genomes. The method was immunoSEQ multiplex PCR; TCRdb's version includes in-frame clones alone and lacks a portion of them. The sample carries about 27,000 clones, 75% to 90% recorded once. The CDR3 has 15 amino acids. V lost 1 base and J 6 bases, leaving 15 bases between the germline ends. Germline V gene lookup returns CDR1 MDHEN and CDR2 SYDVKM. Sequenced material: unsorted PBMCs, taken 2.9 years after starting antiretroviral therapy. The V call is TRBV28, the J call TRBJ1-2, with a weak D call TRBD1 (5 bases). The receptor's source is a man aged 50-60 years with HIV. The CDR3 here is CASSLSHGTEDGYTF. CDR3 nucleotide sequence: TGTGCCAGCAGTTTATCCCACGGGACGGAAGATGGCTACACCTTC.